The 30 T cell receptor delta chains given below trace back to one sample, sequenced in a study of gamma-delta chains in newborns, infants, children. TCRdb fed the reads to CATT. The sample comprises approximately 1,500 delta-chain clones, roughly 42% of which are singletons, and less than 20% rests with the top ten. Sequenced: blood. Receptors originate from a child who had a fever.

For this clone: With a much larger clone just one base away, this may be a read error. The chain has TRDV2 and TRDJ1, with TRDD3 as a possible D gene (6 bases). The CDR3 has 15 amino acids. V was clipped by 3 bases and J by 1 base, with 14 bases between them. The germline V gene has CDR1 GEAIGNYY and CDR2 EKD. The chain's CDR3 is CACDPVGATTDKLIF. CDR3 DNA: TGTGCCTGTGACCCCGTGGGGGCGACCACCGATAAACTCATCTTT.

Points on this clone: A clone one base away is much larger, so this may be a read error. The CDR3 DNA reads TGTGCCTGTGACAGGATAGAAACTGGGGGATACAAACTCATCTTT. Its translation: CACDRIETGGYKLIF. This rearrangement joins TRDV2 to TRDJ1, with 12 bases that match TRDD3. The CDR3 runs 15 residues. V lost 2 bases to trimming and J lost 8 bases; unmatched junction nucleotides: 8. Germline V lookup: CDR1 GEAIGNYY, CDR2 EKD.

There are a few counts of this clone. A much more abundant neighbour one base away suggests this may be a read error. Other DNA sequences from this sample encode an identical CDR3 as well. The chain links TRDV2 to TRDJ1; TRDD3 matches at 9 bases. The length of the CDR3 is 19 residues. Per germline, CDR1 GEAIGNYY and CDR2 EKD. The CDR3 sequence: CACDTLGGVLGDATDKLIF. The CDR3, as DNA: TGTGCCTGCGACACTTTGGGCGGCGTACTGGGGGACGCCACCGATAAACTCATCTTT.

Notes on this clone: Since a much larger clone is just one base distant, this may be a read error. The CDR3 nucleotides are TGTGCCTGTGACACCGTTCCTAGTGAGTGGGGGACACGGAGAAACACCAATAAACTCATCTTT. Its protein is CACDTVPSEWGTRRNTNKLIF. The chain joins TRDV2 to TRDJ1; a weak D match, TRDD3 (7 bases). CDR3 length equals 21 residues. Germline CDR1 reads GEAIGNYY; CDR2 reads EKD.

DNA of the CDR3: TGTGCCTTTGGGGACTGGGGGATAGGCACCGATAAACTCATCTTT. Protein sequence: CAFGDWGIGTDKLIF. V is TRDV3 and J is TRDJ1; 11 bases match TRDD3. V shed 2 bases and J 1 base; nucleotides not matched to a gene: 6. Germline CDR1 and CDR2: TVYSNPD and GDNSRS (reference sequence). The CDR3 consists of 15 residues.

This clone is labeled as large (0.1 to 1%). The chain recombines TRDV2 with TRDJ1; 7 bases match TRDD3. Germline-derived CDR1 and CDR2 are GEAIGNYY and EKD. After removal of 0 bases from V and 0 bases from J, the junction contained 6 bases not matched to a gene. This CDR3 is 16 amino acids long. The CDR3 DNA is TGTGCCTGTGACACCGTTTCGCTGGGGGACACCGATAAACTCATCTTT. This codes for CACDTVSLGDTDKLIF.

With respect to this clone: A much larger clone differs by one base, so this may be a read error. V gene TRDV1 combines with J gene TRDJ1, with TRDD3 matching 12 bases. J was trimmed by 0 bases and V by 2 bases; bases with no gene match: 43. The CDR3 runs to 30 residues. Germline CDR1 reads TSWWSYY; CDR2 reads QGS. The CDR3 region is CALGEGSVGLPGPYWGIHPLGLRDTDKLIF. The CDR3 DNA reads as TGTGCTCTTGGGGAAGGGTCTGTCGGCCTACCCGGTCCATACTGGGGGATACACCCATTGGGCCTTCGCGACACCGATAAACTCATCTTT.

In this sample, this clone is large (0.1 to 1%). The junction and the germline gene differ at one end; a read error may be behind it. The V and J genes are TRDV2 and TRDJ3; maybe TRDD3 (6 bases). Germline CDR1 and CDR2: GEAIGNYY and EKD. CDR3 length equals 12 residues. The CDR3 DNA reads TGTGCCTGCGACAGGGCGCGGGGGAAGATGTTTTTC. It specifies CACDRARGKMFF.

This clone is medium-sized. V and J are TRDV2 and TRDJ3; 11 nucleotides align to TRDD3. CDR3 length equals 18 residues. Trimming took 0 bases from V and 2 from J; bases not matched to a gene: 2. Per the germline V gene, CDR1 is GEAIGNYY and CDR2 is EKD. The CDR3: CACDTVLGDTWDTRQMFF. CDR3 nucleotide sequence: TGTGCCTGTGACACCGTACTGGGGGATACCTGGGACACCCGACAGATGTTTTTC.

By sample fraction, this clone is large. This rearrangement joins TRDV2 to TRDJ3; 10 nucleotides agree with TRDD3. Germline CDR1 is GEAIGNYY and CDR2 is EKD. The CDR3 runs to 18 residues. J was trimmed by 5 bases and V by 1 base; bases with no gene match: 7. CDR3 nucleotide sequence: TGTGCCTGTGACACGCTGGGGGATATTGCCCGGGACACCCGACAGATGTTTTTC. It specifies CACDTLGDIARDTRQMFF.

This clone is large by share. At the DNA level, this CDR3 is encoded by other sequences in the same sample as well. This chain connects TRDV2 to TRDJ3; 8 nucleotides agree with TRDD3. The germline CDR1 and CDR2 sequences are GEAIGNYY and EKD. This CDR3 spans 19 amino acids. The J segment lost 0 bases and the V segment lost 4 bases, leaving 10 bases of the junction unmatched. The CDR3 is CACDITGGRSSWDTRQMFF. Written as DNA, the CDR3 is TGTGCCTGTGATATTACTGGGGGTCGAAGCTCCTGGGACACCCGACAGATGTTTTTC.

This clone is categorized as large (0.1 to 1%). The gene calls are TRDV2 and TRDJ1, with a possible D match to TRDD3 (5 bases). Trimming took off 0 bases at V and 5 bases at J, with 30 bases between the two ends. In germline, CDR1 is GEAIGNYY, CDR2 EKD. The CDR3 is 20 residues long. CDR3 in DNA: TGTGCCTGTGACACCGTGGGACCGGGGGGTTACGGATTTCCGGTTGATAAACTCATCTTT. Its translation: CACDTVGPGGYGFPVDKLIF.

With regard to this clone: Only one base separates this from a far larger clonotype, so it likely reflects a read error. The chain links TRDV2 to TRDJ1; 13 bases align to TRDD3. The CDR3 runs to 19 residues. Germline CDR1 is GEAIGNYY and CDR2 is EKD. The CDR3 bases are TGTGCCTGTGGCACCTTAGATACTGGGGGATACGTTAAGGCCGATAAACTCATCTTT. It codes for CACGTLDTGGYVKADKLIF.

The rearrangement joins TRDV2 to TRDJ1, with D perhaps assigned TRDD2 or TRDD3 (6 bases each). CDR3 length equals 22 residues. CDR1 is GEAIGNYY and CDR2 is EKD in the germline V gene. V lost 3 bases to trimming and J lost 0 bases, with 34 bases between them. CDR3 loop: CACDRVPIARGTEGTYTDKLIF. The CDR3 DNA reads as TGTGCCTGTGACCGGGTTCCTATAGCCCGGGGGACGGAAGGGACTTACACCGATAAACTCATCTTT.

Of note for this clone: A much larger clone sits a single nucleotide away, making a read error possible. The chain links TRDV1 to TRDJ1; TRDD3 agrees at 12 bases. CDR1 TSWWSYY and CDR2 QGS come from the germline V gene. This CDR3 contains 21 residues. DNA for the CDR3: TGTGCTCTTGGGGAAGCGGGTTACCCAGTCCCCTTACTGGGGGATACCGAAAAACTCATCTTT. Translating it yields CALGEAGYPVPLLGDTEKLIF.

This clone is large (0.1 to 1%) within its sample. The chain carries TRDV2 and TRDJ3, with TRDD3 matching over 7 bases. The CDR3 covers 19 residues. J was trimmed by 0 bases and V by 0 bases; bases with no gene match: 7. Germline-derived CDR1 and CDR2 are GEAIGNYY and EKD. CDR3 in amino acids: CACDTPTGDRSWDTRQMFF. CDR3 nucleotides: TGTGCCTGTGACACCCCCACTGGGGACCGCTCCTGGGACACCCGACAGATGTTTTTC.

This clone came up a few times. The rearrangement uses TRDV2 and TRDJ1; TRDD3 matches 8 bases. The germline gives CDR1 GEAIGNYY, CDR2 EKD. CDR3 length equals 18 residues. V lost 1 base and J lost 0; bases outside the gene matches: 12. The CDR3, as DNA: TGTGCCTGTGACACAATTCCTGGGGGACCCCCGTACACCGATAAACTCATCTTT. This translates into CACDTIPGGPPYTDKLIF.

This clone is labeled medium-sized. The sample carries other DNA sequences with the same CDR3. In nucleotides, the CDR3 is TGTGCCTGTGACACCTTACTGGGGAGCCAATCGGGCGATAAACTCATCTTT. It is translated as CACDTLLGSQSGDKLIF. The V and J genes are TRDV2 and TRDJ1, with 7 bases matching TRDD3. Trimming removed 0 bases from V and 4 bases from J; junction bases left unmatched: 13. CDR1 GEAIGNYY and CDR2 EKD come from the germline V gene. This CDR3 region has 17 residues.

On this clone itself: It may be a read error: a sequence one base away is much more abundant. The chain employs TRDV2 and TRDJ1; perhaps TRDD3 as D (7 bases). Germline V CDR1 and CDR2: GEAIGNYY, EKD. Trimming took 0 bases from V and 3 from J, leaving 31 bases between them. The CDR3 consists of 21 residues. The DNA of the CDR3 is TGTGCCTGTGACACCGTTCCTAGTGAGTGGGGGACACGGAGAAACGCCGATAAACTCATCTTT. Translation gives CACDTVPSEWGTRRNADKLIF.

This clone turned up a few times. Being one base from a much bigger clone, this may be a read error. The chain combines TRDV2 with TRDJ1, with 10 bases lining up with TRDD3. This CDR3 comprises 15 residues. V gave up 5 bases and J gave up 2 bases; unmatched junction bases: 7. CDR1 is GEAIGNYY and CDR2 is EKD in the germline V gene. The CDR3 is CACGNLLGDTDKLIF. CDR3 nucleotide sequence: TGTGCCTGTGGCAACTTACTGGGGGATACCGATAAACTCATCTTT.

Remarks on this clone: A much larger clone differs from this one at a single base, so this may be a read error. This chain uses TRDV2 with TRDJ1; 9 bases are shared with TRDD3. This CDR3 region has 14 residues. Germline CDR1 GEAIGNYY, CDR2 EKD. The CDR3 region has the DNA TGTGCCTGTGGCACCCTGGGGGATACCGATAAACTCATCTTT. Its protein is CACGTLGDTDKLIF.

Details on this clone: A single base separates this from a much larger clone, so it may be a read error. V usage is TRDV2 and J usage is TRDJ1, with 9 bases that match TRDD3. This CDR3 has 15 residues. Trimming at V came to 5 bases and at J to 0 bases, leaving 6 bases not matched to a gene. Germline loops: CDR1 GEAIGNYY, CDR2 EKD. CDR3 in amino acids: CACGPLGDYTDKLIF. For the CDR3, the DNA is TGTGCCTGTGGCCCGCTGGGGGATTACACCGATAAACTCATCTTT.

Concerning this clone: The junction and the germline gene differ at one end; a read error may be behind it. The chain carries TRDV2 and TRDJ2; possibly TRDD3 for D (5 bases). CDR1 GEAIGNYY and CDR2 EKD come from the germline V gene. The CDR3 runs 15 residues. As DNA, the CDR3 is TGTGCCTGTGACGGGATTACTGTAGTGACAACACAACTCTTCTTT. Protein product: CACDGITVVTTQLFF.

This clone came up a few times. Other DNA sequences in this specimen translate into the identical CDR3. CDR3 bases: TGTGCCTGTGACACCTGGGGATACACCGGCGATAAACTCATCTTT. It encodes CACDTWGYTGDKLIF. The V and J genes are TRDV2 and TRDJ1; 8 nucleotides line up with TRDD3. This CDR3 has 15 amino acids. Germline V lookup: CDR1 GEAIGNYY, CDR2 EKD. V lost 0 bases and J lost 4; bases outside the gene matches: 6.

By sample fraction, this clone is large. The same CDR3 can be traced to other DNA sequences in this sample. The chain couples TRDV2 to TRDJ3; D possibly corresponds to TRDD3 (6 bases). The ends were cut back, 3 bases at V and 0 bases at J, with 17 bases in the middle. The germline V gene has CDR1 GEAIGNYY and CDR2 EKD. There are 19 residues in the CDR3. This CDR3 is CACDASGGPSSWDTRQMFF. CDR3 sequence (DNA): TGTGCCTGTGACGCCAGTGGGGGGCCCAGCTCCTGGGACACCCGACAGATGTTTTTC.

This clone turned up a few times. A single base is all that separates this from a far larger clone, so a read error is likely. The chain uses TRDV3 and TRDJ1, with 8 bases fitting TRDD3. CDR1 and CDR2 from the germline V gene are TVYSNPD and GDNSRS (reference sequence). The CDR3 runs to 18 residues. The CDR3 sequence is CAFGDWGASPWYTDKPIF. CDR3 coding DNA: TGTGCCTTTGGGGACTGGGGGGCCAGCCCCTGGTACACCGATAAACCCATCTTT.

To note about this clone: This sequence may be a read error, since a much larger clone differs from it by one base. V usage is TRDV2 and J usage is TRDJ1; tentative D call: TRDD3 (5 bases). CDR1 is GEAIGNYY, CDR2 EKD, per germline. The CDR3 covers 14 residues. The DNA for the CDR3 is TGTGCCTGTGACACCGTCGGGGTTGAGGATAAACACATCTTT. It encodes CACDTVGVEDKHIF.

By proportion, this clone is large. The chain links TRDV2 to TRDJ3, with 9 bases fitting TRDD3. Germline CDR1 and CDR2: GEAIGNYY and EKD. CDR3 length: 20 amino acids. V shed 0 bases and J 2 bases; nucleotides not matched to a gene: 10. The CDR3 reads CACDTGFGDTLAWDTRQMFF. The CDR3 DNA reads as TGTGCCTGTGACACCGGATTCGGGGATACGCTCGCCTGGGACACCCGACAGATGTTTTTC.

About this clone itself: A much bigger clone sits one base away, suggesting this may be a read error. The gene calls are TRDV2 and TRDJ1; maybe TRDD3 (6 bases). Trimming shortened V by 2 bases and J by 7 bases, and 19 bases separated the two germline ends. CDR1 is GEAIGNYY and CDR2 is EKD in the germline V gene. The CDR3 is 15 amino acids. In nucleotides, the CDR3 is TGTGCCTGTGACAACATGGGGGCCCCTGGGAGTAAACTCATCTTT. This sequence encodes CACDNMGAPGSKLIF.

This clone was observed a single time. Since a much larger clone is just one base distant, this may be a read error. Other DNA sequences in this sample translate to the same CDR3. This chain connects TRDV2 to TRDJ1, with TRDD3 matching 9 bases. The V and J ends lost 0 bases and 11 bases, in that order; junction bases with no gene match: 9. Germline CDR1 is GEAIGNYY and CDR2 is EKD. The CDR3 extends over 14 amino acids. CDR3 amino acids: CACDTVLGEPKLIF. As DNA, the CDR3 is TGTGCCTGTGACACCGTACTGGGGGAACCTAAGCTCATCTTT.